These 14 T cell receptor beta chains were all obtained from the same sample, sequenced in a study of early T cells in non-severe SARS-CoV-2 infection. One entry per CDR3 protein, called by TCRdb with MiXCR from the 5' RACE reads. Of tens of thousands of distinct CDR3 sequences in the sample, roughly a fifth were seen once. Sequences were derived from whole blood, sampled at baseline. These receptors were taken from an adult who was a healthcare worker with PCR-confirmed SARS-CoV-2 infection or an uninfected control (not recorded which).

This clonotype was found a few times. The gene calls are TRBV29-1 and TRBJ1-1; 10 nucleotides line up with TRBD1. CDR1 and CDR2 from the germline V gene are SQVTM and ANQGSEA. The CDR3 is 15 amino acids. After removal of 7 bases from V and 5 bases from J, the junction contained 13 bases not matched to a gene. The CDR3 nucleotides read TGCAGCGCGGGGTCCGGGACAGGGGCAGGGACTGAAGCTTTCTTT. Its protein product is CSAGSGTGAGTEAFF.

The CDR3 DNA sequence: TGCGCCAGCAGCCACGGGGGAGAAGGCTATGGCTACACCTTC. It encodes CASSHGGEGYGYTF. The chain has TRBV4-1 and TRBJ1-2; possible D gene TRBD1, 5 bases. Germline CDR1 and CDR2: MGHRA and YSYEKL. V was clipped by 3 bases and J by 4 bases, with 12 bases between them. The CDR3 runs to 14 residues.

This chain connects TRBV7-9 to TRBJ1-1; D perhaps matches TRBD1 (5 bases). Germline CDR1 is SEHNR and CDR2 is FQNEAQ (reference sequence). V shed 5 bases and J shed 10 bases, with 17 bases lying between them. This CDR3 spans 13 amino acids. CDR3 in DNA: TGTGCCAGCAGCCGTTCCCCGGGGACCGGAGCTTTCTTT. This sequence encodes CASSRSPGTGAFF.

This clonotype was picked up many times. The rearrangement links TRBV19 to TRBJ1-5, with D possibly matching TRBD1 (6 bases). Per the germline V gene, CDR1 is LNHDA and CDR2 is SQIVND (reference sequence). The CDR3 runs to 17 residues. Between the trimmed V and J ends, which lost 10 bases and 3 bases, there was a span of 25 bases. CDR3 nucleotide sequence: TGTGCCACCGCAAAGGGGGGAGGCAGAGAAATCAATCAGCCCCAGCATTTT. Amino acid sequence: CATAKGGGREINQPQHF.

The sample holds a few counts of this clonotype. This chain links TRBV7-9 with TRBJ2-1, with D possibly TRBD1 on 5 matching bases. CDR3 length equals 16 residues. From germline, CDR1 is SEHNR and CDR2 FQNEAQ (reference sequence). Trimming took off 7 bases at V and 0 bases at J, with 16 bases between the two ends. The CDR3 nucleotides are TGTGCCAGCACCGGACACCTTCCCAGCTCCTACAATGAGCAGTTCTTC. Protein product: CASTGHLPSSYNEQFF.

This clonotype was observed a few times. The chain carries TRBV5-1 and TRBJ1-3; 7 bases line up with TRBD1. The CDR3 is made up of 17 amino acids. Germline-derived CDR1 and CDR2 are SGHRS and YFSETQ. Unmatched junction bases numbered 6, after V lost 0 bases and J lost 0 bases. The CDR3 DNA reads TGCGCCAGCAGCTTGGATTGGACAGGCTTCTCTGGAAACACCATATATTTT. Translated: CASSLDWTGFSGNTIYF.

The chain links TRBV3-1 to TRBJ2-3; D may be TRBD2 (5 bases). Germline V gives CDR1 LGHDT, CDR2 YNNKEL (reference sequence). Trimming took off 3 bases at V and 6 bases at J, with 7 bases between the two ends. The CDR3 is made up of 12 amino acids. The CDR3 region is CASSQTTDTQYF. The CDR3 nucleotides are TGTGCCAGCAGCCAGACTACCGATACGCAGTATTTT.

This clonotype was seen a handful of times. This CDR3 reads CASSLGGRGRQPQHF. The CDR3 DNA follows: TGTGCCAGCAGCTTAGGAGGTAGGGGTCGACAGCCCCAGCATTTT. The chain is built from TRBV7-2 and TRBJ1-5; possibly TRBD1 for D (5 bases). Trimming took 1 base from V and 7 from J, leaving 14 bases between them. Germline values: CDR1 SGHTA, CDR2 FQGNSA. This CDR3 is built from 15 residues.

The table lists this clonotype with a few counts. The CDR3 sequence: CASSLVGGGAAFF. CDR3 sequence (DNA): TGCGCCAGCAGCCTAGTGGGGGGAGGGGCAGCTTTCTTT. The chain uses TRBV4-1 and TRBJ1-1; possible D gene TRBD1, 5 bases. Germline V CDR1 and CDR2: MGHRA, YSYEKL. The CDR3 spans 13 residues. V lost 4 bases to trimming and J lost 10 bases, with 16 bases between them.

A note on this clonotype: The germline gene is not matched at one end of the junction; a read error may be the cause. DNA for the CDR3: TGTGCCAGCGGTTTAGCTCACCTCAATGAGCAGTTCTTC. Amino acids: CASGLAHLNEQFF. This sequence joins TRBV12-3 or TRBV12-4 and TRBJ2-1, with D unclear. This CDR3 contains 13 residues.

V is TRBV20-1 and J is TRBJ1-6; the D gene is possibly TRBD1 (6 bases). The CDR3 runs 17 residues. Germline V lookup: CDR1 DFQATT, CDR2 SNEGSKA (reference sequence). Trimming pared 0 bases from V and 0 bases from J, leaving 12 bases between. The CDR3 reads CSARDRGRDSYNSPLHF. The CDR3, as DNA: TGCAGTGCTAGAGACAGGGGAAGAGACTCCTATAATTCACCCCTCCACTTT.

The V call is TRBV12-3 or TRBV12-4, the J call TRBJ1-1, with D tentatively TRBD1 (6 bases). V lost 6 bases and J 2 bases, leaving 19 bases between the germline ends. This CDR3 region has 16 residues. The CDR3 DNA reads TGTGCCAGCAGGGCCAATGTAGACAGGCGTAACACTGAAGCTTTCTTT. It encodes CASRANVDRRNTEAFF.

The V gene is TRBV12-3 or TRBV12-4, the J gene TRBJ1-4, with a weak D call TRBD1 (6 bases). Trimming left V 8 bases short and J 8 bases short, with 15 bases between. The CDR3 covers 13 residues. The CDR3 DNA is TGTGCCAGCGGGATCCGGGACAACGAAAAACTGTTTTTT. Its translation: CASGIRDNEKLFF.

In this sample, this clonotype turned up a few times. This chain links TRBV18 with TRBJ2-5; the match to TRBD2 covers 14 bases. The CDR3 extends over 17 amino acids. Germline V CDR1 and CDR2: KGHSH, LQKENI. With 1 base clipped from V and 1 base from J, the junction kept 2 bases outside the gene matches. The CDR3 region is CASSPRGTSGGQETQYF. CDR3 nucleotides: TGTGCCAGCTCACCACGAGGGACTAGCGGGGGCCAAGAGACCCAGTACTTC.